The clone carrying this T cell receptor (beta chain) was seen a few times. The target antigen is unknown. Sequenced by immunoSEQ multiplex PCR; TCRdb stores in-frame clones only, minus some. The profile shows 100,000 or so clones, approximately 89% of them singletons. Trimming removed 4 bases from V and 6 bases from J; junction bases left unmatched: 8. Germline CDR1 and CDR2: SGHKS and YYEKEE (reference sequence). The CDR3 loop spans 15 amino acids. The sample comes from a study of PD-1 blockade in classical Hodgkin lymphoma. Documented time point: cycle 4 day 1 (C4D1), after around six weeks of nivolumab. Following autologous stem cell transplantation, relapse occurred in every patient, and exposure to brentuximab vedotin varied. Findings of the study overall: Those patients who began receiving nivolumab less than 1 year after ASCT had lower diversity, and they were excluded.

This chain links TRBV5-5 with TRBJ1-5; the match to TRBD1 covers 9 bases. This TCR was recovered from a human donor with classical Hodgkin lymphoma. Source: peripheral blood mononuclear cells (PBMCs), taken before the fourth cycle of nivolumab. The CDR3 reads CASSEQGAWSQPQHF. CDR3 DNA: TGTGCCAGCAGCGAACAGGGGGCATGGAGTCAGCCCCAGCATTTT.